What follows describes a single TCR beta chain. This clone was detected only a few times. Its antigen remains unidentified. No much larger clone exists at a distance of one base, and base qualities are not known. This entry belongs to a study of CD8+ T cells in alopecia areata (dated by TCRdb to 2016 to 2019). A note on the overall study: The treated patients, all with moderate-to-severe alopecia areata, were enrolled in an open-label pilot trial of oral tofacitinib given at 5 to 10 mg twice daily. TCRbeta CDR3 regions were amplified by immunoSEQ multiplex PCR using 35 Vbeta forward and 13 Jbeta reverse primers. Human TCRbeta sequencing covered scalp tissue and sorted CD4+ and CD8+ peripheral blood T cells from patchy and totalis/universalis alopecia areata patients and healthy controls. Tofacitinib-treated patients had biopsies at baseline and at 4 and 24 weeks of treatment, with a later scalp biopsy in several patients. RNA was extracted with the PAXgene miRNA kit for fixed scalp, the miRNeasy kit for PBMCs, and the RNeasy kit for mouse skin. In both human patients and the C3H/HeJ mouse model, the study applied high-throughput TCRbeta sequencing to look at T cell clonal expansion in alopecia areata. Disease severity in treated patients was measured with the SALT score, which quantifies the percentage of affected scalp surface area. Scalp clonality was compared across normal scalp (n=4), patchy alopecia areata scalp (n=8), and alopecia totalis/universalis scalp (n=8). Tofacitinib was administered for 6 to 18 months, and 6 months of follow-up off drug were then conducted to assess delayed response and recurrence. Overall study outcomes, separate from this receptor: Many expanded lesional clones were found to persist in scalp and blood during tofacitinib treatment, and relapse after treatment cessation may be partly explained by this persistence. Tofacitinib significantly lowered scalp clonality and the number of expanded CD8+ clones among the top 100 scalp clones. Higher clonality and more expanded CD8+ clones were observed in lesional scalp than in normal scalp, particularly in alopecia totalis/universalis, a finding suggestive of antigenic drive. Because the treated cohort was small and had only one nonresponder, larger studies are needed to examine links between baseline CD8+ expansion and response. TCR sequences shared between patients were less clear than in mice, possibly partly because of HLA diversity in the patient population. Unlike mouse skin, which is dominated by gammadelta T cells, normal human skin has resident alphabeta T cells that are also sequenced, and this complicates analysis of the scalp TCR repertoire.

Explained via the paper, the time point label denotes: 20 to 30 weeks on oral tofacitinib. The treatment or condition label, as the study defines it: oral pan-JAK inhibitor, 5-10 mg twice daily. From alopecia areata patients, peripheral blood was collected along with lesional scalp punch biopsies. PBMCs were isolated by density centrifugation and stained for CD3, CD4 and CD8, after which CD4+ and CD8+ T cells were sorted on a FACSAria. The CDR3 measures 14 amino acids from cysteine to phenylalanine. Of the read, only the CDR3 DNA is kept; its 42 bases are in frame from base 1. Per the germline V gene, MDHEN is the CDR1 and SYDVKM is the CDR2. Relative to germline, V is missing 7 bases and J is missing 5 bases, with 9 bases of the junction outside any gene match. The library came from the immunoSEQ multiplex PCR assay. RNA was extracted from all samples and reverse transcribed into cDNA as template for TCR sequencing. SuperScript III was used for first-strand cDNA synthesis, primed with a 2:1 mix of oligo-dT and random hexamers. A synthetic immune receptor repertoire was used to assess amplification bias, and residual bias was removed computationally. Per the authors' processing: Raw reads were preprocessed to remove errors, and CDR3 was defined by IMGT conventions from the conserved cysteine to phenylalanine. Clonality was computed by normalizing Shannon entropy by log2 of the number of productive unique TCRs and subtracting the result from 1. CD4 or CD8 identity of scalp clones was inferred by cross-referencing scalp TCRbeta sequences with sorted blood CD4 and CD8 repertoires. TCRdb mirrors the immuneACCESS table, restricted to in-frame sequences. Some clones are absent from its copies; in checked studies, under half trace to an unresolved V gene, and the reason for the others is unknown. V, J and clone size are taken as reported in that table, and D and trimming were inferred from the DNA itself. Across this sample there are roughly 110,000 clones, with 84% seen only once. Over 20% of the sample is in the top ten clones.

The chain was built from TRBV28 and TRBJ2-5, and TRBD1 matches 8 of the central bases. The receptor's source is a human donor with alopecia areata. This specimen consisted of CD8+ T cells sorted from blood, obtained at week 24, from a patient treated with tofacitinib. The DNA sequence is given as TGTGCCAGCAAGCGCAGGGGGCCGGGGGAGACCCAGTACTTC. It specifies CASKRRGPGETQYF.